The entry below describes one TCR beta chain. Profiled with immunoSEQ multiplex PCR; TCRdb holds only in-frame clones, not every one. Of hundreds of thousands of clones detected, over 75% appear once; the ten largest clones hold over 0.008%. The source of the sample is a study of shared T cell receptors in the human thymus. This CDR3 is built from 14 residues. Germline lookup yields CDR1 WSHSY and CDR2 SAAADI. V trimming: 10 bases; J trimming: 4 bases; junction bases outside the gene matches: 7. Another study also made use of these data, one on human thymus T cells. This second report adds: Corrective surgery for congenital heart defects was being performed on the healthy Finnish infants who served as donors. Resections removed during corrective heart surgery provided the thymus tissue used. Related research described thymic repertoires that were highly overlapping among unrelated individuals.

The specimen sequenced was thymocytes. This clonotype was obtained from a boy under three years old with a congenital heart defect. The chain links TRBV10-2 to TRBJ2-1, with 10 bases aligning to TRBD2. In nucleotides, the CDR3 is TGCGCCACCACGACTAGCGGGTTTTACAATGAGCAGTTCTTC. Translation gives CATTTSGFYNEQFF.